One sample yielded the 25 T cell receptor beta chains listed below, sequenced in a study of spatial heterogeneity in lung cancer. Time point meaning: sample taken at primary tumor resection. Unsorted whole RNA of tumor, nontumor lung or frozen PBMC was sequenced. MiXCR was run by TCRdb on the 5' RACE reads, yielding one entry per CDR3 protein. The repertoire includes around 9,700 distinct CDR3 sequences, approximately 6.7% of them detected once, and approximately 30% sits in the top ten. The material sequenced was PBMCs, taken at surgery. The receptor set was obtained from a male donor with early-stage non-small cell lung cancer.

This clonotype was observed at least ten times. Because this beta chain is a stray read in a library intended to capture alpha chains, its abundance should not be given much weight. The gene calls are TRBV13 and TRBJ2-2; D is undetermined. Germline V gene lookup returns CDR1 PRHDT and CDR2 FYEKMQ (reference sequence). This CDR3 comprises 15 residues. Deletions cut 0 bases from V and 7 bases from J, with 12 bases between. CDR3: CASSLGPGLVGELFF. CDR3 DNA sequence: TGTGCCAGCAGCTTAGGACCGGGCCTAGTCGGGGAGCTGTTTTTT.

By share, this clonotype counts as medium-sized (0.01 to 0.1%). This beta chain was picked up by a library intended for alpha chains and is off target, so its count carries little meaning. The chain carries TRBV3-2 and TRBJ2-2. TRBV3-2 is described as a pseudogene. The CDR3 contains 15 residues. CDR3 residues: CASSQNGSYTGELFF. CDR3 nucleotide sequence: TGTGCCAGCAGCCAAAACGGTAGTTACACCGGGGAGCTGTTTTTT.

With regard to this clonotype: This beta chain was picked up by a library intended for alpha chains and is off target, so its count carries little meaning. This chain links TRBV11-2 with TRBJ2-5, with D possibly being TRBD2 (5 bases). V was clipped by 4 bases and J by 4 bases, with 13 bases between them. CDR1 is SGHAT, CDR2 FQNNGV, per germline. The CDR3 is made up of 14 amino acids. The CDR3 protein is CASSSSRGPETQYF. CDR3 coding DNA: TGTGCCAGCAGCTCCTCCCGGGGTCCAGAGACCCAGTACTTC.

In its sample, this clonotype was seen a few times. Since it is a stray read in a library aimed at alpha chains, this beta chain has a size that is not meaningful. V usage is TRBV7-3 and J usage is TRBJ2-3, with 9 nucleotides matching TRBD1. This CDR3 has 14 amino acids. V was clipped by 5 bases and J by 2 bases; unmatched bases: 2. The germline gives CDR1 SGHTA, CDR2 FQGTGA. Here the CDR3 DNA reads TGTGCCAGCAGCCCACAGGGGGCCACAGATACGCAGTATTTT. It specifies CASSPQGATDTQYF.

In this sample, this clonotype turned up many times. With the library built for alpha chains, this beta chain is off target and its frequency is not meaningful. The chain links TRBV6-2 or TRBV6-3 to TRBJ1-2, with 9 bases aligning to TRBD1. CDR3 length: 14 amino acids. V was clipped by 6 bases and J by 4 bases; unmatched bases: 6. The germline V gene has CDR1 MNHEY and CDR2 SVGEGT. The CDR3 sequence: CASRKPTGGYGYTF. In nucleotides, the CDR3 is TGTGCCAGCAGAAAACCGACAGGGGGCTATGGCTACACCTTC.

This clonotype was counted ten times or more. Because this beta chain is a stray read in a library intended to capture alpha chains, its abundance should not be given much weight. The gene calls are TRBV6-2 or TRBV6-3 and TRBJ1-6, with D uncertain. V was trimmed by 8 bases and J by 7 bases, leaving 6 bases between them. The CDR3 is made up of 11 amino acids. The germline CDR1 and CDR2 sequences are MNHEY and SVGEGT. CDR3 in DNA: TGTGCCAGCCACGGAAATTCACCCCTCCACTTT. Encoded protein: CASHGNSPLHF.

This clonotype counts as medium-sized. This beta chain came through as a stray read in a library set up for alpha chains, and its size says little. This chain links TRBV3-1 with TRBJ2-7; D assignment may be TRBD1 or TRBD2 (5 bases each). There are 16 residues in the CDR3. Germline CDR1 and CDR2: LGHDT and YNNKEL (reference sequence). Trimming stripped 0 bases from V and 2 bases from J, with 14 bases between. In DNA form, the CDR3 reads TGTGCCAGCAGCCAAGATCTCGGGACCGGCACCTACGAGCAGTACTTC. Translation gives CASSQDLGTGTYEQYF.

This clonotype showed up just a few times. Since it is a stray read in a library aimed at alpha chains, this beta chain has a size that is not meaningful. The chain combines TRBV5-1 with TRBJ2-6; D ambiguous. The length of the CDR3 is 15 residues. In germline, CDR1 is SGHRS, CDR2 YFSETQ. V was clipped by 6 bases and J by 1 base, with 11 bases between them. CDR3 DNA: TGCGCCAGCACCATCAGCCAGTCTGGGGCCAACGTCCTGACTTTC. This encodes CASTISQSGANVLTF.

The sample holds many counts of this clonotype. Little can be read into the size of this beta chain, an off-target read in a library designed for alpha chains. The chain combines TRBV30 with TRBJ2-5; tentatively, D is TRBD1 (6 bases). CDR1 and CDR2 (germline): GTSNPN, SVGIG (reference sequence). V was pared by 3 bases and J by 1 base, with 15 bases between. The CDR3 length is 15 residues. Here the CDR3 reads CAWRDPQGFQETQYF. DNA of the CDR3: TGTGCCTGGAGGGACCCACAGGGTTTCCAAGAGACCCAGTACTTC. The full variable domain, in which reference TRBV30 and TRBJ2-5 provide the parts outside the CDR3, is SQTIHQWPATLVQPVGSPLSLECTVEGTSNPNLYWYRQAAGRGLQLLFYSVGIGQISSEVPQNLSASRPQDRQFILSSKKLLLSDSGFYLCAWRDPQGFQETQYFGPGTRLLVL.

About this clonotype: This beta chain slipped into a library made for alpha chains as a stray read, so its size is not meaningful. The genes are TRBV3-1 and TRBJ1-6, with a weak D call TRBD1 (5 bases). Germline lookup yields CDR1 LGHDT and CDR2 YNNKEL (reference sequence). This CDR3 is built from 16 residues. V was shortened by 5 bases and J by 5 bases, with 16 bases between the two germline ends. CDR3 nucleotide sequence: TGTGCCAGCAGCGCCCGCGGGGCTTGGAATAATTCACCCCTCCACTTT. This codes for CASSARGAWNNSPLHF.

This clonotype is medium-sized (0.01 to 0.1%). Because this beta chain is a stray read in a library intended to capture alpha chains, its abundance should not be given much weight. This sequence joins TRBV5-6 and TRBJ2-7; 7 nucleotides agree with TRBD1. Trimming at V came to 4 bases and at J to 2 bases, leaving 6 bases not matched to a gene. Germline CDR1 SGHDT, CDR2 YYEEEE. The CDR3 extends over 14 amino acids. CDR3 in amino acids: CASSRGQQPYEQYF. Here the CDR3 DNA reads TGTGCCAGCAGCAGGGGACAGCAGCCCTACGAGCAGTACTTC.

Points on this clonotype: This may come from a read error, since a much larger clone is one base off. This beta chain is an off-target read within a library intended for alpha chains, so its frequency means little. This rearrangement joins TRBV4-1 to TRBJ1-5, with 7 bases matching TRBD1. This CDR3 is built from 16 residues. The germline V gene encodes CDR1 MGHRA and CDR2 YSYEKL. The CDR3 here is CARSQMSGQPNQPQHF. The CDR3 DNA follows: TGCGCCAGGAGCCAAATGTCGGGACAGCCCAATCAGCCCCAGCATTTT.

This clonotype was detected ten times or more. Little can be read into the size of this beta chain, an off-target read in a library designed for alpha chains. The CDR3 region has the DNA TGTGCCAGCAGTTACGCCGGGAGCCAGGGGGAGCAGTACTTC. As protein: CASSYAGSQGEQYF. The rearrangement uses TRBV6-5 and TRBJ2-7; D assignment may be TRBD1 or TRBD2 (6 bases each). Trimming shortened V by 2 bases and J by 7 bases, and 15 bases separated the two germline ends. Germline V gives CDR1 MNHEY, CDR2 SVGAGI. CDR3 length equals 14 residues.

To note about this clonotype: Being off target in a library aimed at alpha chains, this beta chain has a size of little meaning. This chain uses TRBV4-3 with TRBJ2-5; D may correspond to TRBD1 or TRBD2 (8 bases each). The CDR3 runs to 16 residues. V dropped 6 bases and J dropped 2 bases, with 19 bases sitting between them. Germline CDR1 reads LGHNA; CDR2 reads YSLEER. CDR3 amino acids: CASSQGAGGVQETQYF. CDR3 nucleotide sequence: TGCGCCAGCAGTCAGGGGGCGGGGGGTGTGCAAGAGACCCAGTACTTC.

This clonotype was counted at least ten times. Because the library targeted alpha chains, this beta chain is an off-target read whose size means little. This sequence joins TRBV27 and TRBJ1-1; D may be TRBD1 (5 bases). V was cut by 5 bases and J by 2 bases, with 9 bases left in between. The CDR3 is 13 residues long. CDR1 and CDR2 (germline): MNHEY, SMNVEV (reference sequence). The DNA for the CDR3 is TGTGCCAGCAGTCGGGGGGGAAACACTGAAGCTTTCTTT. Amino acid sequence: CASSRGGNTEAFF.

In this sample, this clonotype turned up many times. The library was prepared for alpha chains; this beta chain is a stray read, so its frequency means little. V usage is TRBV7-2 and J usage is TRBJ2-1, with a weak D call TRBD2 (6 bases). The V end was cut by 1 base, the J end by 6 bases, with 16 bases between. The CDR3 spans 16 residues. Germline CDR1 reads SGHTA; CDR2 reads FQGNSA. The CDR3 sequence: CASSLVGGGIGNEQFF. CDR3 nucleotide sequence: TGTGCCAGCAGCTTAGTCGGTGGGGGGATCGGCAATGAGCAGTTCTTC.

By proportion, this clonotype is medium-sized (0.01 to 0.1%). This beta chain is a stray sequence in a library constructed for alpha chains; its clone size is not meaningful. The chain couples TRBV18 to TRBJ2-4; 8 bases fit TRBD1. The CDR3 consists of 14 residues. V gave up 6 bases and J gave up 4 bases; unmatched junction bases: 5. Germline V gene data show CDR1 as KGHSH and CDR2 as LQKENI. The CDR3 spells CASSNGTGKNIQYF. The CDR3 region has the DNA TGTGCCAGCTCTAACGGGACAGGAAAAAACATTCAGTACTTC. Variable domain in full (rest from reference TRBV18 and TRBJ2-4): NAGVMQNPRHLVRRRGQEARLRCSPMKGHSHVYWYRQLPEEGLKFMVYLQKENIIDESGMPKERFSAEFPKEGPSILRIQQVVRGDSAAYFCASSNGTGKNIQYFGAGTRLSVL.

In its sample, this clonotype is medium-sized. Found in a library prepared for alpha chains, this beta chain is an off-target read, and its abundance has little meaning. The CDR3, as DNA: TGCAGCGTTGAGTTGCTAGCTGAAGCTTTCTTT. Its protein is CSVELLAEAFF. The V and J genes are TRBV29-1 and TRBJ1-1; D uncertain. The CDR3 sequence is 11 residues long. Germline CDR1 SQVTM, CDR2 ANQGSEA. Trimming cost V 3 bases and J 6 bases, with 8 bases left between them.

Within the sample, this clonotype is medium-sized. With the library built for alpha chains, this beta chain is off target and its frequency is not meaningful. V and J are TRBV11-2 and TRBJ2-2; D ambiguous. V lost 5 bases and J 3 bases, leaving 10 bases between the germline ends. CDR3 length: 14 residues. Germline lookup yields CDR1 SGHAT and CDR2 FQNNGV. The CDR3 bases are TGTGCCAGCAGCCCGAGGCGTGACACCGGGGAGCTGTTTTTT. Translated, it gives CASSPRRDTGELFF.

This clonotype is labeled as medium-sized. This beta chain came through as a stray read in a library set up for alpha chains, and its size says little. V gene TRBV28 combines with J gene TRBJ2-7, with D hard to call. V was shortened by 2 bases and J by 4 bases, with 3 bases between the two germline ends. The CDR3 has 11 residues. Per germline, CDR1 MDHEN and CDR2 SYDVKM. The CDR3 reads CASSLLYEQYF. The CDR3 DNA is TGTGCCAGCAGTTTACTGTACGAGCAGTACTTC.

This clonotype was detected many times. This beta chain lies outside the target of a library built for alpha chains; its clone size means little. V is TRBV29-1 and J is TRBJ1-1, with D maybe TRBD1 (6 bases). The germline V gene has CDR1 SQVTM and CDR2 ANQGSEA. The V gene lost 6 bases and the J gene lost 1 base, with 15 bases spanning the gap. The CDR3 extends over 14 amino acids. CDR3 residues: CSVPKTGPNTEAFF. CDR3 DNA sequence: TGCAGCGTGCCCAAGACAGGCCCGAACACTGAAGCTTTCTTT.

On this clonotype: In a library made to pick up alpha chains, this beta chain is a stray read with a size that means little. This sequence joins TRBV27 and TRBJ2-2; the D is unclear. Trimming took 2 bases from V and 4 from J, leaving 14 bases between them. Germline-derived CDR1 and CDR2 are MNHEY and SMNVEV (reference sequence). This CDR3 is built from 16 residues. This CDR3 is CASSLTGLIITGELFF. For the CDR3, the DNA is TGTGCCAGCAGTTTAACGGGCCTAATAATCACCGGGGAGCTGTTTTTT.

The table lists this clonotype with many counts. This beta chain came through as a stray read in a library set up for alpha chains, and its size says little. The chain employs TRBV2 and TRBJ1-6; 7 bases fit TRBD1. Germline CDR1 is SNHLY and CDR2 is FYNNEI. CDR3 size: 15 residues. V was pared by 5 bases and J by 7 bases, with 8 bases of the junction left unmatched. In DNA, the CDR3 is TGTGCCAGCAGTCCATCACAGGGGACCAATTCACCCCTCCACTTT. This translates into CASSPSQGTNSPLHF.

As for this clonotype: This beta chain is an off-target read within a library intended for alpha chains, so its frequency means little. The chain carries TRBV4-1 and TRBJ1-4; no definite D call. The V end lost 4 bases, the J end lost 0 bases, and 15 bases lay between the germline ends. The CDR3 has 17 residues. From germline, CDR1 is MGHRA and CDR2 YSYEKL. The CDR3 loop is CASSRKDGFATNEKLFF. CDR3 in DNA: TGCGCCAGCAGCCGTAAAGACGGGTTTGCAACTAATGAAAAACTGTTTTTT.

Regarding this clonotype: Being off target in a library aimed at alpha chains, this beta chain has a size of little meaning. The chain links TRBV10-3 to TRBJ1-1; 12 nucleotides match TRBD1. Germline V gene data show CDR1 as ENHRY and CDR2 as SYGVKD. V lost 6 bases to trimming and J lost 4 bases; unmatched junction nucleotides: 9. The CDR3 loop spans 16 amino acids. CDR3 amino acids: CAIREGTGGKVTEAFF. In nucleotides, the CDR3 is TGTGCCATCAGGGAAGGGACAGGGGGCAAGGTCACTGAAGCTTTCTTT.